The 9 T cell receptor beta chains below were found in one sample sequenced in a study of blood T cell repertoires in COVID-19 (TCRdb year 2020). The method was the immunoSEQ multiplex PCR assay. The immuneACCESS repertoire file appears here via TCRdb, limited to in-frame rearrangements. These files lack a portion of the clones; in checked studies, under half of the deficit traces to unresolved V genes, and the cause of the others is not known. The sample table records fewer than 200,000 clones; approximately 91% of these occur just once. The ten largest clones capture roughly 5.3% of the sample. The sample comprised peripheral blood. These receptors all stem from a man between 18 and 29 years old with COVID-19, enrolled during active disease.

The chain has TRBV4-3 and TRBJ1-6; D gene unclear. This CDR3 has 15 amino acids. Germline loops: CDR1 LGHNA, CDR2 YSLEER. Trimming stripped 2 bases from V and 9 bases from J, with 14 bases between. The CDR3 sequence: CASSQTTVLPSPLHF. The CDR3 coding sequence is TGCGCCAGCAGCCAAACAACAGTTCTCCCTTCACCCCTCCACTTT.

This rearrangement joins TRBV28 to TRBJ2-7; maybe TRBD2 (6 bases). The V end lost 6 bases, the J end lost 5 bases, and 17 bases lay between the germline ends. The CDR3 length is 14 residues. CDR1 and CDR2 (germline): MDHEN, SYDVKM. CDR3 protein: CASSPGRWRDEQYF. CDR3 nucleotide sequence: TGTGCCAGCAGCCCCGGGAGATGGCGAGACGAGCAGTACTTC.

V and J are TRBV28 and TRBJ1-5, with D uncertain. The CDR3 is 14 residues long. The V gene's germline CDR1 is MDHEN and CDR2 SYDVKM. V was clipped by 7 bases and J by 4 bases, with 14 bases between them. CDR3 DNA: TGTGCCAGCAACGACCCCCTCAGGAATCAGCCCCAGCATTTT. This gives the protein CASNDPLRNQPQHF.

The chain combines TRBV15 with TRBJ2-1, with D possibly being TRBD1 (6 bases). Germline values: CDR1 LNHNV, CDR2 YYDKDF (reference sequence). The CDR3 has 14 amino acids. V lost 2 bases and J lost 9, with 14 bases in between. The CDR3 here is CATSRHDRNTEQFF. The CDR3 DNA reads TGTGCCACCAGCAGACACGACAGGAACACTGAGCAGTTCTTC. Combining the CDR3 with reference TRBV15 and TRBJ2-1 gives the whole variable domain DAMVIQNPRYQVTQFGKPVTLSCSQTLNHNVMYWYQQKSSQAPKLLFHYYDKDFNNEADTPDNFQSRRPNTSFCFLDIRSPGLGDTAMYLCATSRHDRNTEQFFGPGTRLTVL.

DNA for the CDR3: TGTGCCAGCAGCAAACCCTTGGACAGACTAGCGGAAGATACGCAGTATTTT. It translates to CASSKPLDRLAEDTQYF. The chain carries TRBV14 and TRBJ2-3; 9 bases align to TRBD2. The CDR3 contains 17 residues. V was pared by 5 bases and J by 5 bases, with 14 bases of the junction left unmatched. From germline, CDR1 is SGHDN and CDR2 FVKESK.

V is TRBV5-1 and J is TRBJ1-2; 9 nucleotides align to TRBD1. In germline, CDR1 is SGHRS, CDR2 YFSETQ. V was clipped by 4 bases and J by 5 bases; unmatched bases: 6. There are 14 residues in the CDR3. The CDR3: CASSTGQGAYGYTF. The CDR3 DNA reads TGCGCCAGCAGCACGGGACAGGGTGCTTATGGCTACACCTTC. The full variable domain, its missing parts supplied by reference TRBV5-1 and TRBJ1-2, is KAGVTQTPRYLIKTRGQQVTLSCSPISGHRSVSWYQQTPGQGLQFLFEYFSETQRNKGNFPGRFSGRQFSNSRSEMNVSTLELGDSALYLCASSTGQGAYGYTFGSGTRLTVV.

Regarding this clone: The junction shows a germline mismatch at one end, possibly a read error. This chain joins TRBV6-5 and TRBJ1-1; D unclear. The CDR3 has 13 amino acids. CDR1 is MNHEY, CDR2 SVGAGI, per germline. In DNA, the CDR3 is TGTGCCAGCACTTACAGAGAAAACACTGAAGCTTTCTTT. Translated, it gives CASTYRENTEAFF.

The rearrangement links TRBV7-2 to TRBJ2-5; a possible D gene is TRBD1 (6 bases). The CDR3 contains 15 residues. V lost 2 bases to trimming and J lost 1 base, with 11 bases between them. Germline lookup yields CDR1 SGHTA and CDR2 FQGNSA. CDR3 DNA sequence: TGTGCCAGCAGCTTATACGGACAGTTCCAAGAGACCCAGTACTTC. As protein: CASSLYGQFQETQYF.

The chain is built from TRBV11-2 and TRBJ2-7; TRBD1 agrees at 12 bases. V gave up 4 bases and J gave up 6 bases; unmatched junction bases: 4. This CDR3 contains 14 residues. Per germline, CDR1 SGHAT and CDR2 FQNNGV. In DNA form, the CDR3 reads TGTGCCAGCAGCTCGGGACAGGGGGCGGCCGAGCAGTACTTC. It yields the protein CASSSGQGAAEQYF.